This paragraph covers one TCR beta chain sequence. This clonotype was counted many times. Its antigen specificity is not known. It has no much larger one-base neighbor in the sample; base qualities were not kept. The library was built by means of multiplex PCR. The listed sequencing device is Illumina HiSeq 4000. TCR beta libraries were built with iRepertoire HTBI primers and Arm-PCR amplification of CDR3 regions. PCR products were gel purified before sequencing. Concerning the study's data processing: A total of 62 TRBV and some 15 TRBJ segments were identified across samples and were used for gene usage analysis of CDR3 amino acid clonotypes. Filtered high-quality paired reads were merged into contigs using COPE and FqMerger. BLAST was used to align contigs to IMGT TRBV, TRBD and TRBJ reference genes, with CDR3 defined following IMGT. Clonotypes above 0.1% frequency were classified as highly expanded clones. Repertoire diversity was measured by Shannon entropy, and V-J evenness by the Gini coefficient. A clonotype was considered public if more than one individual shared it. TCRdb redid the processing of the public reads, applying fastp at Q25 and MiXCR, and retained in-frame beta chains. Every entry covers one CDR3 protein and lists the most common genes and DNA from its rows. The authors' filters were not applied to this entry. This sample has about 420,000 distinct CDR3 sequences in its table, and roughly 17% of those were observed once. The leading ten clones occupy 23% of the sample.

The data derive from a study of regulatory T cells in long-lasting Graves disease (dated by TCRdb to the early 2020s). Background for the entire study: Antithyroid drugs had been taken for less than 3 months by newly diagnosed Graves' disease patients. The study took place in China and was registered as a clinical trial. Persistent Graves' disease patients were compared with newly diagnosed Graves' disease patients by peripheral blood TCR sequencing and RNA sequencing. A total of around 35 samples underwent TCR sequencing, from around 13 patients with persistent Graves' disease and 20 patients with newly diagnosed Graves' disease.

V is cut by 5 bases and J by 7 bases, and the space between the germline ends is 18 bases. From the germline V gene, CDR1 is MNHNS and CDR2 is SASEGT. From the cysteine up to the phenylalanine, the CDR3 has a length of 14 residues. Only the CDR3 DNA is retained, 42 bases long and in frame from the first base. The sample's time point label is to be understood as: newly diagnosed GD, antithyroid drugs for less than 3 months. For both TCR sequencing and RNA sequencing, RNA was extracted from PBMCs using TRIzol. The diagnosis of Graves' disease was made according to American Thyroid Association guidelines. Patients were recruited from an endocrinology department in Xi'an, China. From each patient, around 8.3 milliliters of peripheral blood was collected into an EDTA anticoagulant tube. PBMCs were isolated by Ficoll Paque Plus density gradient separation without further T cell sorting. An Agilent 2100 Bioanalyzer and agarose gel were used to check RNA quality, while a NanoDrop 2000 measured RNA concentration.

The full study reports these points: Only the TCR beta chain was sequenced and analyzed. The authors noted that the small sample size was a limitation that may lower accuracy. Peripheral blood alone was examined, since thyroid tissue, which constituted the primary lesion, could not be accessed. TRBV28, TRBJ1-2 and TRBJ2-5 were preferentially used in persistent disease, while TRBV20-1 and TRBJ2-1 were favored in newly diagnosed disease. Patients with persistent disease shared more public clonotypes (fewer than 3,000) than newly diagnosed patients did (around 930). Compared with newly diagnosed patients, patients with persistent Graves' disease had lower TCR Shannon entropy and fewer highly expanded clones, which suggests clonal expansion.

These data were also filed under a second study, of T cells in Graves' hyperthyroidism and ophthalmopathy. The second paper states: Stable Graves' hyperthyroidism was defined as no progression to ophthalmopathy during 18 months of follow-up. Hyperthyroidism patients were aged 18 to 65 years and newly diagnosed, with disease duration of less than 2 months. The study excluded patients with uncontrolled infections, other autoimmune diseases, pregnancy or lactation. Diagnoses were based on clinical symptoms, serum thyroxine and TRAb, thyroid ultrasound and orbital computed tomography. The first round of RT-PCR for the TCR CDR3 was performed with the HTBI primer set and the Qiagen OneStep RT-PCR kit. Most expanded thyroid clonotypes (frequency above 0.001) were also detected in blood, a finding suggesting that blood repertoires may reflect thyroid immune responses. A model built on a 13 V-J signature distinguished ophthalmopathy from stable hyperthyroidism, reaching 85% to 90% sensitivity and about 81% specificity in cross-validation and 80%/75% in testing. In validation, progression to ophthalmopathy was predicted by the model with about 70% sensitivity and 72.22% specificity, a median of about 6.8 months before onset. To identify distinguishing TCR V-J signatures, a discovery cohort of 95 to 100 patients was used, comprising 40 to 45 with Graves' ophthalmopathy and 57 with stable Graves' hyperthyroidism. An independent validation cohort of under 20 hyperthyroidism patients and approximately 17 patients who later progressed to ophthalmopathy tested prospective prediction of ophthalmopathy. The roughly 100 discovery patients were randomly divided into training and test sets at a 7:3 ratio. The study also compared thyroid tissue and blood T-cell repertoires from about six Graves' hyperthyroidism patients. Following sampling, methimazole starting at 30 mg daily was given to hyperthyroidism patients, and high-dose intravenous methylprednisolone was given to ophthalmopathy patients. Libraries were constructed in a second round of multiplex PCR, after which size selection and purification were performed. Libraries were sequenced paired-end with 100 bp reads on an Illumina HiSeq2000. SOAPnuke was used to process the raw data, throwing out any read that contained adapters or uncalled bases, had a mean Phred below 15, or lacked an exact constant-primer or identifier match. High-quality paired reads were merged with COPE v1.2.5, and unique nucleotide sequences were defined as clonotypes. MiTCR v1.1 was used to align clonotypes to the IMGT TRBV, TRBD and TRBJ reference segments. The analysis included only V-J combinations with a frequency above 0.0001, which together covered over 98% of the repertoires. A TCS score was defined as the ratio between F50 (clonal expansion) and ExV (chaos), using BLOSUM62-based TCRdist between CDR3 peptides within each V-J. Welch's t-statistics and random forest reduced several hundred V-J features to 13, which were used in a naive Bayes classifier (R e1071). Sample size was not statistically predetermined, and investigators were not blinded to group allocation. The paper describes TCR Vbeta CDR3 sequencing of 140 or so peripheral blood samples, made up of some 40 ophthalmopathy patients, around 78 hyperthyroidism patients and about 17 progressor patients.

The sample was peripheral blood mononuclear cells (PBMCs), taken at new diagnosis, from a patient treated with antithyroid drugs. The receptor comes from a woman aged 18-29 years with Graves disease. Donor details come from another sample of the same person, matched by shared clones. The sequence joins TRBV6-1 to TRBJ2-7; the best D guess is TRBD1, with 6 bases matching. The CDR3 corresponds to CASSPRDITEEQYF. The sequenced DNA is TGTGCCAGCAGTCCCCGGGACATAACCGAGGAGCAGTACTTC.